This entry lists 13 T cell receptor beta chains sequenced from one sample in a study of T cell changes during pregnancy in multiple sclerosis. This table comes from immunoSEQ multiplex PCR, and its TCRdb copy is limited to in-frame clones, with some not included. In the table there are approximately 53,000 clones, 90% of which are singletons. The sample consisted of peripheral blood, taken after pregnancy. The receptors here all came from a female donor in good health, enrolled as a control in a pregnancy study.

The rearrangement joins TRBV7-8 to TRBJ1-4; 8 positions match TRBD1. Germline assignment: CDR1 SGHVS and CDR2 FQNEAQ. The CDR3 has 17 amino acids. V was clipped by 4 bases and J by 4 bases; unmatched bases: 11. CDR3 in DNA: TGTGCCAGCAGCTCGGTGCGGACAGGGTTCGGTAATGAAAAACTGTTTTTT. Protein sequence: CASSSVRTGFGNEKLFF.

This chain uses TRBV5-4 with TRBJ2-1; 7 nucleotides match TRBD1. The CDR3 has 15 residues. J lost 2 bases, V lost 5 bases, and 7 bases had no gene match. The germline V gene has CDR1 SGHNT and CDR2 YYREEE (reference sequence). CDR3 sequence reads: CASRPSGTAYNEQFF. CDR3 DNA sequence: TGTGCCAGCAGACCTTCCGGGACAGCCTACAATGAGCAGTTCTTC.

This clone appeared a few times. The gene calls are TRBV11-2 and TRBJ2-2; D uncertain. From germline, CDR1 is SGHAT and CDR2 FQNNGV. The CDR3 contains 15 residues. Deletions cut 6 bases from V and 6 bases from J, with 17 bases between. CDR3 region: CASRPNAGNAGELFF. The CDR3 DNA reads TGTGCCAGCAGACCAAACGCCGGTAACGCCGGGGAGCTGTTTTTT.

The chain links TRBV5-8 to TRBJ2-5, with D perhaps TRBD1 (5 bases). V was pared by 0 bases and J by 0 bases, with 9 bases between. The V gene's germline CDR1 is SGHTS and CDR2 YDEGEE. This CDR3 has 15 residues. CDR3 loop: CASSLGTQYQETQYF. The DNA for the CDR3 is TGTGCCAGCAGCTTGGGGACACAGTACCAAGAGACCCAGTACTTC.

The table lists this clone with a count of one. The chain has TRBV6-6 and TRBJ2-7; 8 positions match TRBD1. CDR1 is MNHNY, CDR2 SVGAGI, per germline (reference sequence). The J segment lost 6 bases and the V segment lost 2 bases, leaving 3 bases of the junction unmatched. CDR3 length equals 13 residues. Written as DNA, the CDR3 is TGTGCCAGCAGTTACAAGGACAGGGCCGAGCAGTACTTC. Its protein product is CASSYKDRAEQYF.

J is TRBJ2-3 and V is TRBV7-2, with 11 nucleotides matching TRBD2. The V and J ends lost 5 bases and 2 bases, in that order; junction bases with no gene match: 6. This CDR3 spans 16 amino acids. Germline assignment: CDR1 SGHTA and CDR2 FQGNSA. The DNA of the CDR3 is TGTGCCAGCAGCCTCAGACTAGCGGGGTACACAGATACGCAGTATTTT. Amino acids: CASSLRLAGYTDTQYF.

V and J are TRBV5-1 and TRBJ2-7; 13 nucleotides agree with TRBD2. The germline V gene encodes CDR1 SGHRS and CDR2 YFSETQ. The V gene end was trimmed by 0 bases and the J gene end by 1 base; junction bases not matched to a gene: 1. The CDR3 is 16 amino acids. The CDR3 here is CASSLVLAGGSYEQYF. CDR3 DNA: TGCGCCAGCAGCTTGGTACTAGCGGGAGGGTCCTACGAGCAGTACTTC.

The chain is built from TRBV19 and TRBJ1-5; TRBD1 agrees at 10 bases. The CDR3 runs 14 residues. V was pared by 3 bases and J by 7 bases, with 3 bases of the junction left unmatched. Looked up from germline, CDR1 is LNHDA and CDR2 is SQIVND (reference sequence). The CDR3 is CASSIRDRGQPQHF. In nucleotides, the CDR3 is TGTGCCAGTAGTATCCGGGACAGGGGCCAGCCCCAGCATTTT. Variable domain in full (rest from reference TRBV19 and TRBJ1-5): DGGITQSPKYLFRKEGQNVTLSCEQNLNHDAMYWYRQDPGQGLRLIYYSQIVNDFQKGDIAEGYSVSREKKESFPLTVTSAQKNPTAFYLCASSIRDRGQPQHFGDGTRLSIL.

The chain uses TRBV4-1 and TRBJ2-3, with 9 bases matching TRBD2. After removal of 0 bases from V and 4 bases from J, the junction contained 5 bases not matched to a gene. From germline, CDR1 is MGHRA and CDR2 YSYEKL. The CDR3 totals 16 residues. CDR3 sequence reads: CASSQESASGADTQYF. CDR3 bases: TGCGCCAGCAGCCAAGAATCGGCTAGCGGGGCAGATACGCAGTATTTT.

The chain links TRBV6-5 to TRBJ1-6; no reliable D call. The CDR3 is 13 residues long. Deletions cut 6 bases from V and 9 bases from J, with 12 bases between. Germline V gene sequence: CDR1 MNHEY, CDR2 SVGAGI. CDR3 sequence (DNA): TGTGCCAGCAGCCCCCCAGGAAGTTCACCCCTCCACTTT. Residues: CASSPPGSSPLHF.

The chain employs TRBV6-6 and TRBJ1-6; D is unresolved. Trimming took off 2 bases at V and 7 bases at J, with 15 bases between the two ends. The CDR3 is made up of 16 amino acids. Per the germline V gene, CDR1 is MNHNY and CDR2 is SVGAGI (reference sequence). The CDR3 nucleotides are TGTGCCAGCAGTTACACAGAGGGTAGTGGGAATTCACCCCTCCACTTT. Its translation: CASSYTEGSGNSPLHF.

This chain connects TRBV15 to TRBJ2-1; the D is unclear. Per the germline V gene, CDR1 is LNHNV and CDR2 is YYDKDF (reference sequence). V gave up 3 bases and J gave up 7 bases, with 10 bases separating them. The length of the CDR3 is 13 residues. CDR3 DNA sequence: TGTGCCACCAGCAGCATAAAGAGTAATGAGCAGTTCTTC. Translated: CATSSIKSNEQFF.

The chain joins TRBV19 to TRBJ2-7; D gene unclear. The CDR3 runs to 12 residues. The V and J ends lost 3 bases and 3 bases respectively, with 6 bases between them. Germline V gives CDR1 LNHDA, CDR2 SQIVND (reference sequence). This CDR3 is CASSIGGYEQYF. CDR3 nucleotides: TGTGCCAGTAGTATTGGCGGCTACGAGCAGTACTTC.